Here is one T cell receptor beta chain with its context. What antigen it recognizes has not been identified. No per-base quality is available; no much larger clone lies one base away. The source of the sample is a study of T cell responses to AZD1222 COVID-19 vaccine (dated by TCRdb to the early 2020s). About the investigation overall: A total of about 230 trial participants underwent TCR sequencing, of whom some 210 received two doses of AZD1222 and about 25 received two doses of the MenACWY control vaccine. Trial participants were enrolled by age into 18-55, 56-69 and 70-plus year subgroups, with around 150, 28 and 57 TCR-sequenced participants respectively. The study at large found these results: Because no samples from the day 14 peak response were available, repertoires could be characterized only after the peak T cell response. Epitopes outside the regions mutated in the B.1.351 and B.1.1.7 variants were reportedly recognized by nearly half of the unique spike-specific TCRs. In the small 56-69-year group, the increase in depth fell short of significance, most likely because of low power. The vaccine-associated CD4 TCRs covered the entire spike protein, and the dominant responses fell in regions 160-218 and 743-854. After two AZD1222 doses, spike-specific TCR breadth and depth were significantly higher than at day 0 and than in MenACWY recipients. Participants were mostly white British, with more females than males. The authors suggested clonal diversity may have been underestimated. Conclusions about previously exposed vaccinees were limited because only six AZD1222 recipients were SARS-CoV-2 seropositive at baseline.

The CDR3 regions of human TCRbeta chains were analyzed by immunosequencing. In the paper's pipeline: TCRs in the repertoires were matched against a reference library of SARS-CoV-2-specific TCRs that had been generated with the MIRA antigen-specificity platform. Breadth was defined as the fraction of unique TCRs that were SARS-CoV-2-associated. Depth was defined as the fraction of total T cells that were SARS-CoV-2-associated. Using the MIRA data, each spike-specific TCR was mapped to the spike region that the TCR reacts to and placed in a CD4 or CD8 class. Log10-transformed breadth and depth values were compared by one-way ANOVA with Sidak's multiple comparisons tests. TCRdb mirrors the immuneACCESS table, restricted to in-frame sequences. Some clones are absent from its copies; in checked studies, under half trace to an unresolved V gene, and the reason for the others is unknown. The V and J calls and clone size were taken over from that table, and D and trimming were inferred from the DNA. The sample records about 59,000 clones, 89% of which are singletons. The ten biggest clones cover roughly 6% of the sample.

In light of the paper, this sample's time point label describes: about 28 days (+/-7) after the second vaccine dose. AZD1222 recipients given second doses at about 4 weeks or at about 12 weeks were pooled, since spike-specific TCR depth and breadth were not found to differ between the two schedules. Vaccinee samples came from UK trials COV001 and COV002, including a single-blind randomized controlled phase 2/3 trial of AZD1222 (ChAdOx1 nCoV-19) in healthy adults. For TCRbeta chain sequencing, PBMC samples were collected from trial participants at day 0 and at day 28 after the second dose. The CDR3, from cysteine to phenylalanine, totals 15 residues. Just the 45-base CDR3 DNA is kept, in frame starting at base 1. The germline V gene gives CDR1 as MNHEY and CDR2 as SVGEGT. The junction shows trimming of 0 bases on V and 2 bases on J, plus 11 bases between the germline ends.

The clonotype was recovered from an adult who received the AZD1222 COVID-19 vaccine. The chain is made from TRBV6-2 or TRBV6-3 and TRBJ2-7; the D gene cannot be named for sure. Sequences were derived from peripheral blood, sampled 28 days after the second AZD1222 dose. The DNA is as follows: TGTGCCAGCAGTTACTCGGTGGGATCCCCCTACGAGCAGTACTTC. Translated, this is CASSYSVGSPYEQYF.